The 22 T cell receptor beta chains below all came from one sample that was sequenced in a study of identical twins. TCRdb ran MiXCR on the 5' RACE reads and lists one entry per CDR3 protein. Of a few hundred thousand distinct CDR3 sequences in the sample, roughly 9% are singletons; the top ten hold approximately 8.9%. The sequenced sample was naive T cells sorted from blood. The receptors were sampled from a woman aged 50 to 60 in good health.

The table lists this clonotype with many counts. The chain combines TRBV10-3 with TRBJ1-5, with D possibly TRBD1 on 5 matching bases. Germline lookup yields CDR1 ENHRY and CDR2 SYGVKD. This CDR3 has 14 residues. Trimming removed 11 bases at V and 2 bases at J, with 16 bases between. CDR3 DNA sequence: TGTGCCTCCATGGGGGGTTCGCGCAATCAGCCCCAGCATTTT. Translation gives CASMGGSRNQPQHF.

This clonotype has at least ten counts. The V and J genes are TRBV12-3 or TRBV12-4 and TRBJ1-2; D gene unclear. The CDR3 is 13 amino acids. V was pared by 3 bases and J by 4 bases, with 9 bases between. The CDR3 DNA is TGTGCCAGCAGTTTTCTCAATCTCTATGGCTACACCTTC. This gives the protein CASSFLNLYGYTF.

This clonotype was picked up a small number of times. The V call is TRBV12-3 or TRBV12-4, the J call TRBJ2-2, with D possibly matching TRBD2 (6 bases). This CDR3 is built from 15 residues. Trimming left V 8 bases short and J 1 base short, with 14 bases between. Here the CDR3 reads CASSPGVWNTGELFF. Here the CDR3 DNA reads TGTGCCAGCTCCCCGGGGGTCTGGAACACCGGGGAGCTGTTTTTT.

The rearrangement links TRBV5-1 to TRBJ1-5, with TRBD1 as a possible D gene (6 bases). Germline assignment: CDR1 SGHRS and CDR2 YFSETQ. The CDR3 is 17 amino acids. V was cut by 4 bases and J by 1 base, with 18 bases left in between. In DNA form, the CDR3 reads TGCGCCAGCAGCCCCCTCCCAGGGGAAAGAAGCAATCAGCCCCAGCATTTT. Translation gives CASSPLPGERSNQPQHF. Full variable domain (missing parts from reference TRBV5-1 and TRBJ1-5): KAGVTQTPRYLIKTRGQQVTLSCSPISGHRSVSWYQQTPGQGLQFLFEYFSETQRNKGNFPGRFSGRQFSNSRSEMNVSTLELGDSALYLCASSPLPGERSNQPQHFGDGTRLSIL.

The rearrangement uses TRBV5-1 and TRBJ2-5; the D is unclear. Germline loops: CDR1 SGHRS, CDR2 YFSETQ. The CDR3 has 14 amino acids. V was clipped by 1 base and J by 5 bases, with 12 bases between them. The CDR3 region is CASSLSRLGETQYF. CDR3 in DNA: TGCGCCAGCAGCTTGTCACGATTGGGCGAGACCCAGTACTTC.

This sequence joins TRBV4-1 and TRBJ2-1; TRBD1 or TRBD2 may be the D gene (6 bases each). Trimming cost V 4 bases and J 5 bases, with 21 bases left between them. CDR1 and CDR2 (germline): MGHRA, YSYEKL. There are 17 residues in the CDR3. Here the CDR3 DNA reads TGCGCCAGCAGCCCTGCTAAAGGGGGGTCGCGGGACAATGAGCAGTTCTTC. Residues: CASSPAKGGSRDNEQFF.

There are a few counts of this clonotype. V and J are TRBV6-5 and TRBJ2-7; no reliable D call. V dropped 3 bases and J dropped 2 bases, with 8 bases sitting between them. From germline, CDR1 is MNHEY and CDR2 SVGAGI. CDR3 length: 13 residues. The CDR3 reads CASSYNIAYEQYF. The CDR3 nucleotides read TGTGCCAGCAGTTATAACATAGCCTACGAGCAGTACTTC.

This clonotype was counted a few times. The chain uses TRBV10-1 and TRBJ2-7; D not resolved. This CDR3 contains 11 residues. Germline V gives CDR1 WNHNN, CDR2 SYGVQD (reference sequence). V lost 3 bases, J lost 5 bases, and 5 bases lay in between. CDR3 sequence: CASSDADEQYF. The CDR3 DNA sequence: TGCGCCAGCAGTGATGCCGACGAGCAGTACTTC.

The J gene is TRBJ2-1, the V gene TRBV7-9; D possibly corresponds to TRBD2 (6 bases). CDR1 and CDR2 from the germline V gene are SEHNR and FQNEAQ (reference sequence). Trimming removed 5 bases at V and 8 bases at J, with 16 bases between. The CDR3 runs 14 residues. The CDR3 loop is CASSNRSGGDEQFF. The CDR3 bases are TGTGCCAGCAGCAATCGGTCCGGGGGAGATGAGCAGTTCTTC.

This clonotype was detected ten times or more. The chain combines TRBV11-2 with TRBJ1-2; D is perhaps TRBD1 (6 bases). The germline V gene has CDR1 SGHAT and CDR2 FQNNGV. This CDR3 region has 17 residues. Trimming stripped 2 bases from V and 0 bases from J, with 16 bases between. The CDR3: CASSLKQGNSPNYGYTF. DNA for the CDR3: TGTGCCAGCAGCTTAAAACAGGGCAATTCTCCTAACTATGGCTACACCTTC. Together with reference TRBV11-2 and TRBJ1-2, the CDR3 gives the full variable domain: EAGVAQSPRYKIIEKRQSVAFWCNPISGHATLYWYQQILGQGPKLLIQFQNNGVVDDSQLPKDRFSAERLKGVDSTLKIQPAKLEDSAVYLCASSLKQGNSPNYGYTFGSGTRLTVV.

The chain recombines TRBV5-1 with TRBJ2-5, with 7 bases fitting TRBD1. CDR1 is SGHRS and CDR2 is YFSETQ in the germline V gene. J gave up 5 bases and V 4 bases, and 8 bases lay outside the gene matches. CDR3 length equals 14 residues. CDR3: CASSPYRGSETQYF. CDR3 nucleotides: TGCGCCAGCAGCCCATACAGGGGATCGGAGACCCAGTACTTC.

The chain carries TRBV10-3 and TRBJ2-5; no clear D. CDR3 length: 11 residues. The germline CDR1 and CDR2 sequences are ENHRY and SYGVKD. Between the trimmed V and J ends, which lost 9 bases and 5 bases, there was a span of 10 bases. CDR3 nucleotides: TGTGCCATATCCTCCTCGGAGACCCAGTACTTC. Translation: CAISSSETQYF.

This clonotype has just a few counts. This sequence joins TRBV4-2 and TRBJ2-7, with 10 bases that match TRBD2. Trimming at V came to 3 bases and at J to 3 bases, leaving 5 bases not matched to a gene. This CDR3 is built from 15 residues. Germline CDR1 and CDR2: LGHNA and YNFKEQ. The DNA for the CDR3 is TGTGCCAGCAGCCAGGCTAGCGGGAGTAACTACGAGCAGTACTTC. Its translation: CASSQASGSNYEQYF.

The rearrangement links TRBV12-3 or TRBV12-4 to TRBJ1-5; 8 nucleotides align to TRBD1. The CDR3 is 14 residues long. J was trimmed by 4 bases and V by 7 bases; bases with no gene match: 6. The CDR3 sequence: CASMNRQGNQPQHF. The DNA of the CDR3 is TGTGCCAGCATGAACAGACAGGGGAATCAGCCCCAGCATTTT.

This clonotype was detected many times. This sequence joins TRBV5-1 and TRBJ2-2; weak D call: TRBD1 (6 bases). Trimming pared 4 bases from V and 10 bases from J, leaving 14 bases between. Germline CDR1 and CDR2: SGHRS and YFSETQ. This CDR3 spans 13 amino acids. Written as DNA, the CDR3 is TGCGCCAGCAGCCCTTCGACAGGTCAGGAGCTGTTTTTT. Translating gives CASSPSTGQELFF.

This clonotype was seen only a few times. The chain couples TRBV12-3 or TRBV12-4 to TRBJ1-2; D gene unclear. The CDR3 runs to 12 residues. V was trimmed by 5 bases and J by 8 bases, leaving 12 bases between them. This CDR3 reads CASSLPAGGYTF. The CDR3 DNA sequence: TGTGCCAGCAGTCTCCCGGCGGGCGGCTACACCTTC.

This clonotype appeared many times. This chain links TRBV7-6 with TRBJ2-2, with 9 bases fitting TRBD2. From germline, CDR1 is SGHVS and CDR2 FNYEAQ. This CDR3 is 17 amino acids long. V was pared by 5 bases and J by 1 base, with 8 bases of the junction left unmatched. In nucleotides, the CDR3 is TGTGCCAGCAGCCTACAGGCTAGCGGGAAGAACACCGGGGAGCTGTTTTTT. Its protein product is CASSLQASGKNTGELFF.

This clonotype came up many times. The rearrangement uses TRBV3-1 and TRBJ2-7; D assignment may be TRBD1 or TRBD2 (5 bases each). The germline V gene has CDR1 LGHDT and CDR2 YNNKEL (reference sequence). This CDR3 is built from 12 residues. Trimming took 9 bases from V and 5 from J, leaving 14 bases between them. The CDR3 spells CASSTGTHEQYV. The CDR3 bases are TGTGCCAGTTCAACCGGGACCCACGAGCAGTACGTC.

The J gene is TRBJ1-2, the V gene TRBV14, with D perhaps matching TRBD1 (6 bases). Germline loops: CDR1 SGHDN, CDR2 FVKESK. The V gene lost 3 bases and the J gene lost 9 bases, with 20 bases spanning the gap. The CDR3 is 15 amino acids. This CDR3 reads CASSHVSTEQGRYTF. CDR3 nucleotides: TGTGCCAGCAGCCATGTATCTACAGAGCAGGGGCGCTACACCTTC.

This clonotype was seen ten or more times. The rearrangement joins TRBV5-1 to TRBJ2-1; D uncertain. Germline CDR1 reads SGHRS; CDR2 reads YFSETQ. V was cut by 0 bases and J by 2 bases, with 6 bases left in between. The CDR3 length is 14 residues. The CDR3 DNA reads as TGCGCCAGCAGCTTGGAAGGGACCTACAATGAGCAGTTCTTC. Its translation: CASSLEGTYNEQFF.

Only a few counts were recorded for this clonotype. CDR3: CASSQGAERRLKETQYF. As DNA, the CDR3 is TGTGCCAGCAGCCAAGGGGCCGAGCGGAGACTTAAAGAGACCCAGTACTTC. The V gene is TRBV14, the J gene TRBJ2-5; D is possibly TRBD2 (5 bases). The germline V gene encodes CDR1 SGHDN and CDR2 FVKESK. The CDR3 is made up of 17 amino acids. Trimming took 1 base from V and 3 from J, leaving 18 bases between them.

The rearrangement links TRBV11-2 to TRBJ2-6; possibly TRBD2 for D (5 bases). The V and J ends lost 6 bases and 4 bases respectively, with 10 bases between them. The CDR3 has 14 amino acids. CDR1 is SGHAT, CDR2 FQNNGV, per germline. The CDR3 bases are TGTGCCAGCAGGCGGGCATACGGGGCCAACGTCCTGACTTTC. Its translation: CASRRAYGANVLTF.